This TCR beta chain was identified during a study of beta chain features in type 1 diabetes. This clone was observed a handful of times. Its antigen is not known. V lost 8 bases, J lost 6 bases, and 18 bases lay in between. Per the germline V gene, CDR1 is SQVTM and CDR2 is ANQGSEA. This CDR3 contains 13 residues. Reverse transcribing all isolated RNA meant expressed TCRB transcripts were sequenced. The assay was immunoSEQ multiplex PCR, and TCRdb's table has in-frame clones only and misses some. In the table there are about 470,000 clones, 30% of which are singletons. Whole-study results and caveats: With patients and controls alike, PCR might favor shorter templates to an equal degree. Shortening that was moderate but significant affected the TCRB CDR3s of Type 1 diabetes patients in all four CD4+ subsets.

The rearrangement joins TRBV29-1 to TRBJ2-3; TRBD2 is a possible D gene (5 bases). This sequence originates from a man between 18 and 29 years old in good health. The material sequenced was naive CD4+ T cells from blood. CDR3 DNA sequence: TGCAGCACCTTGACGGACTCGAGGGATACGCAGTATTTT. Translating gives CSTLTDSRDTQYF.